Following are 9 T cell receptor beta chains from one sample sequenced in a study of cytomegalovirus exposure and HLA in healthy donors. Amplification used 60 Vbeta primers and 13 Jbeta primers. The table came from immunoSEQ multiplex PCR; TCRdb's copy has only in-frame clones and leaves some out. The sample has about 44,000 clones. The sample consisted of PBMCs. These receptors were collected from a male donor in good health and CMV-seronegative.

The rearrangement joins TRBV18 to TRBJ2-1; 9 nucleotides agree with TRBD2. Germline CDR1 KGHSH, CDR2 LQKENI. The CDR3 has 13 residues. V lost 3 bases and J lost 8; bases outside the gene matches: 2. The CDR3 sequence is CASSPSGSHEQFF. The CDR3 DNA reads TGTGCCAGCTCACCTAGCGGGAGCCATGAGCAGTTCTTC.

V and J are TRBV29-1 and TRBJ2-5; perhaps TRBD2 as D (5 bases). CDR1 is SQVTM and CDR2 is ANQGSEA in the germline V gene. This CDR3 has 12 amino acids. The V end lost 4 bases, the J end lost 0 bases, and 6 bases lay between the germline ends. CDR3 loop: CSVGSDQETQYF. The CDR3 region has the DNA TGCAGCGTTGGTAGCGACCAAGAGACCCAGTACTTC. The whole variable domain, filled in from reference TRBV29-1 and TRBJ2-5, reads SAVISQKPSRDICQRGTSLTIQCQVDSQVTMMFWYRQQPGQSLTLIATANQGSEATYESGFVIDKFPISRPNLTFSTLTVSNMSPEDSSIYLCSVGSDQETQYFGPGTRLLVL.

The V call is TRBV6-6, the J call TRBJ1-6; D ambiguous. The CDR3 extends over 12 amino acids. Deletions cut 6 bases from V and 6 bases from J, with 6 bases between. Per the germline V gene, CDR1 is MNHNY and CDR2 is SVGAGI (reference sequence). The CDR3, as DNA: TGTGCCAGCAGGGCCTTTAATTCACCCCTCCACTTT. Its translation is CASRAFNSPLHF.

The chain links TRBV6-5 to TRBJ2-7; possibly TRBD2 for D (6 bases). The germline V and J ends were trimmed by 8 bases and 7 bases, with 18 bases remaining between them. Germline V lookup: CDR1 MNHEY, CDR2 SVGAGI. This CDR3 region has 13 residues. CDR3 sequence (DNA): TGTGCCAGCCAAACACGGGGCAGCGGGGAGCAGTACTTC. Its translation: CASQTRGSGEQYF.

This chain connects TRBV6-5 to TRBJ1-5, with TRBD1 identical over 8 bases. The CDR3 is made up of 15 amino acids. Per germline, CDR1 MNHEY and CDR2 SVGAGI. With 6 bases clipped from V and 0 bases from J, the junction kept 4 bases outside the gene matches. The CDR3 nucleotides are TGTGCCAGCAGAACCGGGACAGGTAGCAATCAGCCCCAGCATTTT. It is translated as CASRTGTGSNQPQHF.

This CDR3 is CANTPSGGFTETQYF. Written as DNA, the CDR3 is TGTGCCAACACGCCTAGCGGCGGGTTCACTGAGACCCAGTACTTC. The chain couples TRBV6-1 to TRBJ2-5; 7 bases fit TRBD2. CDR3 length equals 15 residues. Germline lookup yields CDR1 MNHNS and CDR2 SASEGT. Trimming cost V 10 bases and J 5 bases; bases outside gene matches: 16.

This chain joins TRBV6-1 and TRBJ2-7; 11 bases align to TRBD1. Germline V gene data show CDR1 as MNHNS and CDR2 as SASEGT. Trimming removed 10 bases from V and 6 bases from J; junction bases left unmatched: 8. This CDR3 comprises 13 residues. CDR3 in amino acids: CATRMGTGGEQYF. For the CDR3, the DNA is TGTGCCACTCGGATGGGGACAGGGGGCGAGCAGTACTTC.

This rearrangement joins TRBV9 to TRBJ2-7, with TRBD2 matching over 12 bases. The CDR3 is 15 amino acids. Germline CDR1 SGDLS, CDR2 YYNGEE. The junction had 6 bases not matched to a gene; V was cut back by 3 bases and J by 5 bases. CDR3: CASSAQLAGGNEQYF. In DNA form, the CDR3 reads TGTGCCAGCAGCGCCCAACTAGCGGGAGGAAACGAGCAGTACTTC.

The V call is TRBV6-5, the J call TRBJ2-7; 8 positions match TRBD2. V gave up 6 bases and J gave up 2 bases; unmatched junction bases: 9. The CDR3 sequence is 15 residues long. Per germline, CDR1 MNHEY and CDR2 SVGAGI. CDR3 loop: CASSQTSGIPYEQYF. CDR3 coding DNA: TGTGCCAGCAGCCAAACTAGCGGAATTCCCTACGAGCAGTACTTC.